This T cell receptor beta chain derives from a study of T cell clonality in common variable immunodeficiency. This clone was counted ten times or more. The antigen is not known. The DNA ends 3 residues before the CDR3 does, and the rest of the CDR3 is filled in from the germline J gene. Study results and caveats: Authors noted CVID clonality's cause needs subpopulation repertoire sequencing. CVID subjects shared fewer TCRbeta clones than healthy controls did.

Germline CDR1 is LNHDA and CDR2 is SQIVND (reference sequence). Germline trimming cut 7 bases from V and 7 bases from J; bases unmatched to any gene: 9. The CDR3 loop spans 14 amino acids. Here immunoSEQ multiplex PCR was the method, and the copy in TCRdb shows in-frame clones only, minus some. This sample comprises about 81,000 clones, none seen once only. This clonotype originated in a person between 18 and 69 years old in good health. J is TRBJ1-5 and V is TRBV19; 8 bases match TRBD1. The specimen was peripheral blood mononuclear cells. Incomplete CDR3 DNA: TGTGCCAGTACCGAACAGGGGGGTGGGCAGCCC. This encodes CASTEQGGGQP. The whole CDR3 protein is CASTEQGGGQPQHF.